This T cell receptor beta chain was identified in a study of response to subunit inactivated influenza vaccine. Study results and caveats: The authors put forward the suggestion that each seasonal influenza vaccination may bring in only a limited number of new T cells.

TCRdb analysed the RT-PCR reads with MiXCR anew, one entry per CDR3 protein. The sample lists 800,000 or so distinct CDR3 sequences, 20% to 25% occurring once. This CDR3 is 15 amino acids long. CDR1 is SEHNR, CDR2 FQNEAQ, per germline (reference sequence). Trimming removed 3 bases at V and 0 bases at J, with 9 bases between. Turning to this clonotype: Its antigen remains unidentified.

The material sequenced was PBMCs from blood, taken approximately 5 days after vaccination. The source of this sequence is a man aged 45-60 years who received an inactivated influenza vaccine. The chain is built from TRBV7-9 and TRBJ2-1, with unresolved D. The DNA for the CDR3 is TGTGCCAGCAGCTTTTACAGTGTCTCCTACAATGAGCAGTTCTTC. Protein product: CASSFYSVSYNEQFF.